In this sample, the clone carrying this T cell receptor (beta chain) turned up a few times. RNA transcripts were the source from which TCR beta CDR3 regions were amplified. RT-PCR in the first round used HTBI primers; a second-round multiplex PCR followed. Each CDR3 protein gets one entry after TCRdb re-called the multiplex PCR reads with MiXCR. The sample lists over a million distinct CDR3 sequences, about two fifths seen once, with over 8.5% in the top ten. This sample stems from a study of Graves' ophthalmopathy and Graves' hyperthyroidism. The wider study: Stable hyperthyroidism meant no progression to ophthalmopathy within 18 months of follow-up.

Germline CDR1 reads LGHNA; CDR2 reads YSLEER. Trimming cost V 3 bases and J 7 bases, with 10 bases left between them. This CDR3 is built from 14 residues. This sequence was found in an adult man with Graves' hyperthyroidism. Sequenced: peripheral blood or thyroid tissue (not recorded which). The rearrangement joins TRBV4-3 to TRBJ1-6; a weak D match, TRBD1 (6 bases). The CDR3 loop is CASSHRDKNSPLHF. In nucleotides, the CDR3 is TGCGCCAGCAGCCACCGGGACAAAAATTCACCCCTCCACTTT.